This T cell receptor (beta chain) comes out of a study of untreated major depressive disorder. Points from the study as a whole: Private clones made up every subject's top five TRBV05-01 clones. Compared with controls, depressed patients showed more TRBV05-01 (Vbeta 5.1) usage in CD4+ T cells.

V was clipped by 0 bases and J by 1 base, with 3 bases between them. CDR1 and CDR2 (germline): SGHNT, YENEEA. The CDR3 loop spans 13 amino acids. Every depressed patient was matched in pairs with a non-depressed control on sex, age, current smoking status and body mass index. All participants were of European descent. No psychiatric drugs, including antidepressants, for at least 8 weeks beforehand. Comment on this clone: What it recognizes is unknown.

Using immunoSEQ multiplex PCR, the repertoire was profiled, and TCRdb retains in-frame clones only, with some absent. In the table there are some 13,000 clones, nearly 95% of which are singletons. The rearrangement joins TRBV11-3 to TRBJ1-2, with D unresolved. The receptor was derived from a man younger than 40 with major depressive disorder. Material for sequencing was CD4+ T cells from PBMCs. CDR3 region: CASSLDNNYGYTF. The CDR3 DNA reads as TGTGCCAGCAGCTTAGATAATAACTATGGCTACACCTTC.